This TCR beta chain was documented in a study of cytomegalovirus exposure and HLA in healthy donors. Across the study: Of some 400 genotyped donors, about 81% clustered with self-reported Caucasian donors.

The V end lost 0 bases, the J end lost 0 bases, and 7 bases lay between the germline ends. Germline V gene data show CDR1 as SGHNT and CDR2 as YYREEE (reference sequence). CDR3 length: 16 residues. Researchers ran the PCR with 60 Vbeta and 13 Jbeta primers. Only in-frame clones appear in the TCRdb table, and some are missing; sequencing was by immunoSEQ multiplex PCR. The repertoire holds tens of thousands of clones, with almost 85% as singletons. The receptor was isolated from a man in his late teens or twenties in good health and CMV-seronegative. V and J are TRBV5-4 and TRBJ2-6, with unresolved D. The material sequenced was PBMCs. The CDR3 region is CASSLGLYSGANVLTF. CDR3 DNA: TGTGCCAGCAGCTTGGGACTGTACTCTGGGGCCAACGTCCTGACTTTC. The full variable domain, its missing parts supplied by reference TRBV5-4 and TRBJ2-6, is ETGVTQSPTHLIKTRGQQVTLRCSSQSGHNTVSWYQQALGQGPQFIFQYYREEENGRGNFPPRFSGLQFPNYSSELNVNALELDDSALYLCASSLGLYSGANVLTFGAGSRLTVL.